This TCR beta chain was found in a study of PD-1 blockade in mismatch repair-deficient tumors. Generated by immunoSEQ multiplex PCR, the TCRdb table keeps only in-frame clones and is missing some. The sample records about 14,000 clones, around 87% being singletons. In the case of this clone: The target antigen is unknown.

The CDR3 loop spans 16 amino acids. Germline V lookup: CDR1 LNHDA, CDR2 SQIVND (reference sequence). The germline V and J ends were trimmed by 11 bases and 1 base, with 21 bases remaining between them. Time point here: roughly 10-day in vitro stimulation with candidate neoantigen peptide 6. This specimen consisted of cells cultured in vitro, obtained from a patient treated with pembrolizumab. This clonotype was sampled from an adult with mismatch repair-deficient cancer. The chain is built from TRBV19 and TRBJ1-5; tentatively, D is TRBD1 (5 bases). DNA for the CDR3: TGTGCCTCTAGGGGCAGTTCTTTAGGGAGCAATCAGCCCCAGCATTTT. This translates into CASRGSSLGSNQPQHF.